These T cell receptor beta chains were read from a single sample in a study of T cell changes during pregnancy in multiple sclerosis. Data came from immunoSEQ multiplex PCR; TCRdb stores just in-frame clones and leaves some out. The repertoire consists of about 94,000 clones, with approximately 94% occurring once and the leading ten covering about 0.84%. The sequences come from peripheral blood, collected in the third trimester of pregnancy. The receptors were sampled from a female donor with multiple sclerosis, enrolled in a pregnancy study. The CDR3 runs from the conserved cysteine through the conserved F or W. The order of the fields is CDR3 length, V gene, J gene, clone size, D gene, CDR3 DNA, CDR3 protein. The D gene is left open where the match is weak. Not every row has a clone size; where given, it reads once, few, many or a size class.

15	TRBV30	TRBJ1-2	.	.	TGTGCCTGGAGTGTGGGGGGGGGACACCACTATGGCTACACCTTC	CAWSVGGGHHYGYTF
15	TRBV5-1	TRBJ2-4	.	.	TGCGCCAGCAGCTTGGTAGCAGGGAAGGAAAACATTCAGTACTTC	CASSLVAGKENIQYF
11	TRBV7-9	TRBJ2-2	.	.	TGTGCCAGCAGCTTCGCCGGGGAGCTGTTTTTT	CASSFAGELFF
14	TRBV7-2	TRBJ1-4	.	TRBD1	TGTGCCAGCAGCCTCGTCCCGGGACAGATAAAACTGTTTTTT	CASSLVPGQIKLFF
15	TRBV19	TRBJ1-5	.	TRBD1	TGTGCCAGTAGAATAGACAGGGGTAGCAATCAGCCCCAGCATTTT	CASRIDRGSNQPQHF
14	TRBV9	TRBJ2-7	.	TRBD2	TGTGCCAGCAGCCCGGGACTACAAGGCTACGAGCAGTACTTC	CASSPGLQGYEQYF
17	TRBV4-3	TRBJ1-1	.	TRBD1	TGCGCCAGCAGCCAAGGGGACAGGTCATCCGATATCACTGAAGCTTTCTTT	CASSQGDRSSDITEAFF
14	TRBV27	TRBJ2-3	.	.	TGTGCCAGCAGTCGAACGGGAGTCCCAGATACGCAGTATTTT	CASSRTGVPDTQYF
13	TRBV27	TRBJ2-7	once	.	TGTGCCAGCGGTCCCTCTTCCAGACGGAGTTGGTACTTC	CASGPSSRRSWYF
17	TRBV4-1	TRBJ1-3	.	.	TGCGCCAGCAGCCAAGATCAGAGCAGGACAGCTAAAAACACCATATATTTT	CASSQDQSRTAKNTIYF
18	TRBV2	TRBJ2-1	.	TRBD2	TGTGCCAGCAGGGGACTAGTAATTACTATTAGCTCCTACAATGAGCAGTTCTTC	CASRGLVITISSYNEQFF
15	TRBV7-7	TRBJ2-7	.	TRBD2	TGTGCCAGCAGCTTGCTAGCGGGAGAGGACTACGAGCAGTACTTC	CASSLLAGEDYEQYF
14	TRBV6-6	TRBJ1-2	.	.	TGTGCCAGCAGTTACGACAGCGCTAACTATGGCTACACCTTC	CASSYDSANYGYTF
15	TRBV18	TRBJ1-2	.	.	TGTGCCAGCTCACCACCATCGGACAGCCCCTCGGACTACACCTTC	CASSPPSDSPSDYTF
16	TRBV18	TRBJ2-7	.	TRBD2	TGTGCCAGCTCACCAGTAGCGGGTCTATACTCCTACGAGCAGTACTTC	CASSPVAGLYSYEQYF
16	TRBV19	TRBJ2-1	.	TRBD2	TGTGCCAGTAGTATAGTCGCGGCGGGAGGGCGCAATGAGCAGTTCTTC	CASSIVAAGGRNEQFF
16	TRBV10-1	TRBJ2-2	.	.	TGCGCCAGCAGTGACAGGGAAGGGTCGGTAGCCGGGGAGCTGTTTTTT	CASSDREGSVAGELFF
12	TRBV5-6	TRBJ1-1	.	.	TGTGCCAGCAGCTTTGCAGACACTGAAGCTTTCTTT	CASSFADTEAFF
13	TRBV19	TRBJ2-4	.	.	TGTGCCAGTAGTATAGTCTCGGGACACCACCCGTACTTC	CASSIVSGHHPYF
15	TRBV19	TRBJ1-4	.	TRBD1	TGTGCCAGTAGTATTGTGGGGACAGGTCGTGAAAAACTGTTTTTT	CASSIVGTGREKLFF
14	TRBV30	TRBJ2-3	.	TRBD2	TGTGCCTGGACGACGGGCGGGAGCGGGGATACGCAGTATTTT	CAWTTGGSGDTQYF
18	TRBV9	TRBJ2-1	.	TRBD2	TGTGCCAGCAGCGTAGCGTCCGGGACTAGCGGGAGGGAGGGGGAGCAGTTCTTC	CASSVASGTSGREGEQFF
13	TRBV25-1	TRBJ1-2	.	.	TGTGCCAGCAACGCTGGGGGGGCGATTGGCTACACCTTC	CASNAGGAIGYTF
13	TRBV27	TRBJ2-7	.	.	TGTGCCAGCAGTGACGGGAGACGCTACGAGCAGTACTTC	CASSDGRRYEQYF